Here is one TCR beta chain with its context. The same CDR3 arises from other DNA sequences in this sample as well. In the original analysis: Estimation of nucleated cell counts was performed using reference gene primer amplification. Profiled with immunoSEQ multiplex PCR; TCRdb holds only in-frame clones, not every one. The V and J calls and clone size were taken over from that table, and D and trimming were inferred from the DNA. The sample shows 470,000 or so clones, approximately 90% of them seen only once. The data derive from a study of blood T cell repertoires in COVID-19. Study-wide background: Collection of acute and convalescent COVID-19 samples took place in the United States, Italy and Spain. T cells, B-cell-depleted T cells, or PBMCs provided the cDNA or gDNA that served as material.

The CDR3 consists of 13 residues. Germline V gene sequence: CDR1 LGHNT, CDR2 FRNRAP. Trimming pared 5 bases from V and 1 base from J, leaving 8 bases between. This sequence originates from a woman aged 25-40 years with acute or convalescent COVID-19. V gene TRBV12-5 combines with J gene TRBJ1-1; tentative D call: TRBD1 (6 bases). Sequenced material: peripheral blood. The CDR3 DNA reads TGTGCTAGTGGTCTGGGGGCGAACACTGAAGCTTTCTTT. Translating gives CASGLGANTEAFF.